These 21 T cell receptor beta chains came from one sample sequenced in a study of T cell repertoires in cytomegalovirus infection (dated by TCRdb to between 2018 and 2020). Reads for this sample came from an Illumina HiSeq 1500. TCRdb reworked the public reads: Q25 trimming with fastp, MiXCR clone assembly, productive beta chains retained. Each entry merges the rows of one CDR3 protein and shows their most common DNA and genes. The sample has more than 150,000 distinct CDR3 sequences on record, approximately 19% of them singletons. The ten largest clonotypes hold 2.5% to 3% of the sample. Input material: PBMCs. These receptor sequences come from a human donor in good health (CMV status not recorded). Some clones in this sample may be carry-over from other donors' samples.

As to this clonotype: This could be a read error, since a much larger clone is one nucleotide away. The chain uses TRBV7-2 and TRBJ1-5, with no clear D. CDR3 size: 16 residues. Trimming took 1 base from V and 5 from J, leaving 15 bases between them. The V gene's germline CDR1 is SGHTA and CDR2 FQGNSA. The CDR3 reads CASSLEFGRNDQPQHF. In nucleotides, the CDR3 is TGTGCCAGCAGCTTAGAATTCGGACGGAACGATCAGCCCCAGCATTTT.

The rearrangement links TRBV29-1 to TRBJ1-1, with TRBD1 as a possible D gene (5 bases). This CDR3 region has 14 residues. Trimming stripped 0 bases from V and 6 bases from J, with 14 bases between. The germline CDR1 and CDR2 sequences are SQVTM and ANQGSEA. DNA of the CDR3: TGCAGCGTTGAAGAGGGGACGGGGGAGTCTGAAGCTTTCTTT. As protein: CSVEEGTGESEAFF.

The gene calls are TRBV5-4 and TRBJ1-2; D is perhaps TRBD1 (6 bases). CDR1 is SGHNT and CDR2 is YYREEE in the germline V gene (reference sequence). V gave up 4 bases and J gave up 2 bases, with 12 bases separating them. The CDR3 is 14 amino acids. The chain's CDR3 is CASSTGQTNYGYTF. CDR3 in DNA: TGTGCCAGCAGCACCGGACAGACGAACTATGGCTACACCTTC.

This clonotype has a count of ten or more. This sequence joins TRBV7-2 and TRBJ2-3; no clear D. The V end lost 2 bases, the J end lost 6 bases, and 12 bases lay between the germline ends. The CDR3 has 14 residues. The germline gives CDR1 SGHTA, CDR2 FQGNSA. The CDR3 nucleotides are TGTGCCAGCAGCTTACGGCTGCGTGAGGATACGCAGTATTTT. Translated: CASSLRLREDTQYF.

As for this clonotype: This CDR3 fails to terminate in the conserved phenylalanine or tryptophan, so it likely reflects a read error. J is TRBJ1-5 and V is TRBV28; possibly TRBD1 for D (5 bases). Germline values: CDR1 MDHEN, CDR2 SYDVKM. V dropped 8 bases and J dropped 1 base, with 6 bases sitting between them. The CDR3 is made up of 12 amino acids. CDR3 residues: CASRDSNQPQHS. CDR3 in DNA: TGTGCCAGCCGGGACAGCAATCAGCCCCAGCATTCT.

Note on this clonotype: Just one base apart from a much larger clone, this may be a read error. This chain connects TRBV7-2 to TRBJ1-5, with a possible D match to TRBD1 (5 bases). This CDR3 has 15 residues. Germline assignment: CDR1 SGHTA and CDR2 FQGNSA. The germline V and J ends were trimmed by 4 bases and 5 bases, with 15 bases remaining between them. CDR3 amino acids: CASSSQTGRDQPQHF. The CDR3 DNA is TGTGCCAGCAGCTCCCAGACCGGCAGGGATCAGCCCCAGCATTTT. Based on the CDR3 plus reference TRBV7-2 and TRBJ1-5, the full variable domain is GAGVSQSPSNKVTEKGKDVELRCDPISGHTALYWYRQSLGQGLEFLIYFQGNSAPDKSGLPSDRFSAERTGGSVSTLTIQRTQQEDSAVYLCASSSQTGRDQPQHFGDGTRLSIL.

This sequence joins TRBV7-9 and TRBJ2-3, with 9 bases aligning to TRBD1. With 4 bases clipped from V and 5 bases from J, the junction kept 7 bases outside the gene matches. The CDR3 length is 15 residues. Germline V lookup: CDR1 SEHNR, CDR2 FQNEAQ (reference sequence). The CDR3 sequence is CASSSGQGSGDTQYF. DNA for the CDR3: TGTGCCAGCAGCTCGGGACAGGGATCAGGAGATACGCAGTATTTT.

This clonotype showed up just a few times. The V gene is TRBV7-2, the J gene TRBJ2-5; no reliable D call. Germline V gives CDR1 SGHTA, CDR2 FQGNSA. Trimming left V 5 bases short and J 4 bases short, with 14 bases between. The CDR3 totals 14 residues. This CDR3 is CASSPGPQRETQYF. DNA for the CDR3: TGTGCCAGCAGCCCCGGACCCCAGAGAGAGACCCAGTACTTC. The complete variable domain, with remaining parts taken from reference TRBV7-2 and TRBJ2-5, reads GAGVSQSPSNKVTEKGKDVELRCDPISGHTALYWYRQSLGQGLEFLIYFQGNSAPDKSGLPSDRFSAERTGGSVSTLTIQRTQQEDSAVYLCASSPGPQRETQYFGPGTRLLVL.

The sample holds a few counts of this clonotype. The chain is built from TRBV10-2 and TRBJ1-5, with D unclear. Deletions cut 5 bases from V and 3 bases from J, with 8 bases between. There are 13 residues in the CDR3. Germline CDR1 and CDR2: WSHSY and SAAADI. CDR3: CASSKTVNQPQHF. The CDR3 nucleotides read TGCGCCAGCAGTAAAACCGTCAATCAGCCCCAGCATTTT.

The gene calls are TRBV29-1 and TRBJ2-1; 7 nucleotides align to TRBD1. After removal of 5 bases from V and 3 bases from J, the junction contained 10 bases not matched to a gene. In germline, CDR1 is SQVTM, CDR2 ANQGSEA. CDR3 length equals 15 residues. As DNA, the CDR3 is TGCAGCGTTCTCGAACAGGGGAAAATCTACAATGAGCAGTTCTTC. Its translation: CSVLEQGKIYNEQFF.

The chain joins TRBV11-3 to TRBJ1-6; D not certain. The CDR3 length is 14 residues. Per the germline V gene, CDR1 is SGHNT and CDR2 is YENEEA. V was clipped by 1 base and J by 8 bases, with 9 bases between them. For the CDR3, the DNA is TGTGCCAGCAGCTTAGGTCGCAGAGATTCACCCCTCCACTTT. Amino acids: CASSLGRRDSPLHF. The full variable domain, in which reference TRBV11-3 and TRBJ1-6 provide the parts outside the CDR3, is EAGVVQSPRYKIIEKKQPVAFWCNPISGHNTLYWYLQNLGQGPELLIRYENEEAVDDSQLPKDRFSAERLKGVDSTLKIQPAELGDSAVYLCASSLGRRDSPLHFGNGTRLTVT.

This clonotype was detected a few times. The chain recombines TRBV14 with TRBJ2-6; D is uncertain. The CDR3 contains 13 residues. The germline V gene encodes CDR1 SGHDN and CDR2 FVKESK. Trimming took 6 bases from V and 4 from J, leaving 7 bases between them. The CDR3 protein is CASSLVGANVLTF. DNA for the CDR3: TGTGCCAGCAGTCTCGTAGGGGCCAACGTCCTGACTTTC.

The CDR3 DNA reads TGTGCCAGCAGCTTCAACGCTCCCTTAACAGGGAACATTCAGTACTTC. Its protein product is CASSFNAPLTGNIQYF. V usage is TRBV11-3 and J usage is TRBJ2-4, with D perhaps matching TRBD1 (6 bases). The CDR3 has 16 amino acids. Trimming pared 3 bases from V and 7 bases from J, leaving 19 bases between. Germline V gene data show CDR1 as SGHNT and CDR2 as YENEEA.

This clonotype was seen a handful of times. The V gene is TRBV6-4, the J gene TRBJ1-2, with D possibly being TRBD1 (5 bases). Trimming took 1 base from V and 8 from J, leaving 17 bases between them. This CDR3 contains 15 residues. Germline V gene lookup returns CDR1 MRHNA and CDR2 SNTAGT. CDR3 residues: CASSDFPGQGVGYTF. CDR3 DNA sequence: TGTGCCAGCAGTGACTTTCCAGGCCAAGGGGTCGGCTACACCTTC.

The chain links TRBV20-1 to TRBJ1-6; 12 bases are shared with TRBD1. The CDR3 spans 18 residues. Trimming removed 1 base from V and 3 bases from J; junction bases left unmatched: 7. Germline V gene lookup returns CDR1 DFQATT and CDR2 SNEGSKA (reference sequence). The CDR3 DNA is TGCAGTGCTAGAGGGCCCGGGACAGGGGGCTTCTATAATTCACCCCTCCACTTT. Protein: CSARGPGTGGFYNSPLHF.

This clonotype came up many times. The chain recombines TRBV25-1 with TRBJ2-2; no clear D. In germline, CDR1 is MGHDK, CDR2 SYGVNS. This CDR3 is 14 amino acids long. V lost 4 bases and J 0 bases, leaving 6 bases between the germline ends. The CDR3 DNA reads TGTGCCAGCAGTGGGGCCCCGAACACCGGGGAGCTGTTTTTT. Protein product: CASSGAPNTGELFF. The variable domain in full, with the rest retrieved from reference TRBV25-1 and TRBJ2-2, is EADIYQTPRYLVIGTGKKITLECSQTMGHDKMYWYQQDPGMELHLIHYSYGVNSTEKGDLSSESTVSRIRTEHFPLTLESARPSHTSQYLCASSGAPNTGELFFGEGSRLTVL.

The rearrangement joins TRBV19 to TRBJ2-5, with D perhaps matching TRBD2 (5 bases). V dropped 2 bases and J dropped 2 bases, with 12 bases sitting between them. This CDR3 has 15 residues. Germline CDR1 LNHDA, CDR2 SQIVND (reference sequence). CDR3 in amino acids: CASSITAAAQETQYF. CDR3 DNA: TGTGCCAGTAGTATAACAGCGGCAGCACAAGAGACCCAGTACTTC.

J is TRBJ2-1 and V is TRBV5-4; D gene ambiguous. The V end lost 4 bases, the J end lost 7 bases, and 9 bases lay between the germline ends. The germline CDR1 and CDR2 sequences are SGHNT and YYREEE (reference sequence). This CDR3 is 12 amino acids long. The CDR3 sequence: CASSLYRNEQFF. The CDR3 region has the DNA TGTGCCAGCAGCCTTTACCGAAATGAGCAGTTCTTC.

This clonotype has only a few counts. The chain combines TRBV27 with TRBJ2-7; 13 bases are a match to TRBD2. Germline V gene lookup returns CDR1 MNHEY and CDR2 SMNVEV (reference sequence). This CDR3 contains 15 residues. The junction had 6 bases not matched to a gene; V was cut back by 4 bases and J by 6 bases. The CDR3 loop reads CASSWTSGSTSEQYF. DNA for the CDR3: TGTGCCAGCAGTTGGACTAGCGGGAGCACGAGCGAGCAGTACTTC.

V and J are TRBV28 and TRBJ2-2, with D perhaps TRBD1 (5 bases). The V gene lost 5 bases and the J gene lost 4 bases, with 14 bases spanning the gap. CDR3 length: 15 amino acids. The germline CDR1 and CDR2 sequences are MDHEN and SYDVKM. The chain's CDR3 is CASSTPQGSTGELFF. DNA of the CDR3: TGTGCCAGCAGTACCCCTCAGGGCTCCACCGGGGAGCTGTTTTTT.

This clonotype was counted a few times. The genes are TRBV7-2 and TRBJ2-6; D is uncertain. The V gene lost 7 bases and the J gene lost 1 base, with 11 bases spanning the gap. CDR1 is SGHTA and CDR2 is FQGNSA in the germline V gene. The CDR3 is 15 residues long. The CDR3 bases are TGTGCCAGCACCCTCGACGTTTCTGGGGCCAACGTCCTGACTTTC. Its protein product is CASTLDVSGANVLTF.